The present entry profiles one T cell receptor (beta chain) with its context. These data originate in a study of blood T cell repertoires in COVID-19. About the research overall: COVID-19 samples collected from the United States, Italy and Spain covered acute and convalescent phases. The cDNA or gDNA used as material had been derived from T cells, B-cell-depleted T cells, or PBMCs.

Authors' methods: Reference gene primer amplification yielded estimated nucleated cell counts. Profiling relied on immunoSEQ multiplex PCR, and the TCRdb table lists in-frame clones only, not all of them. V, J and clone size are taken as reported in that table, and D and trimming were inferred from the DNA itself. The top ten clones hold approximately 60% of a sample with tens of thousands of clones, roughly 73% of them seen once. The sample was peripheral blood. The source is an elderly man with acute or convalescent COVID-19.

The CDR3 DNA reads TGTGCCAGCAGCGATCCGGGACTAGCGGGAGGGAGGGACAATGAGCAGTTCTTC. Its translation: CASSDPGLAGGRDNEQFF. The chain joins TRBV2 to TRBJ2-1, with TRBD2 matching over 16 bases. Germline V gives CDR1 SNHLY, CDR2 FYNNEI. The CDR3 has 18 residues. The trim removed 6 bases at V and 5 bases at J, leaving 10 bases unmatched.